The 9 T cell receptor beta chains below come from one sample, sequenced in a study of OX40 agonist ivuxolimab in advanced cancers. The table came from immunoSEQ multiplex PCR; TCRdb's copy has only in-frame clones and leaves some out. The table shows some 70,000 clones, with just under 85% occurring only once. The starting material was CD4+ or CD8+ T cells sorted from blood, obtained in a trial of the OX40 agonist ivuxolimab. These receptors were collected from an adult with an advanced solid tumor such as melanoma, head and neck, liver or kidney cancer.

The V call is TRBV7-2, the J call TRBJ1-3; 7 bases match TRBD1. Trimming cost V 6 bases and J 4 bases; bases outside gene matches: 6. The CDR3 has 14 residues. CDR1 is SGHTA and CDR2 is FQGNSA in the germline V gene. The CDR3 reads CASRPQGKGNTIYF. The CDR3 region has the DNA TGTGCCAGCAGGCCACAGGGGAAGGGAAACACCATATATTTT.

V and J are TRBV7-9 and TRBJ2-7, with 8 bases fitting TRBD1. V was clipped by 5 bases and J by 4 bases; unmatched bases: 7. In germline, CDR1 is SEHNR, CDR2 FQNEAQ (reference sequence). The CDR3 extends over 14 amino acids. The CDR3 is CASSPRDRSYEQYF. CDR3 DNA sequence: TGTGCCAGCAGCCCTCGGGACAGGAGTTACGAGCAGTACTTC.

This clone was recorded only once. This chain links TRBV28 with TRBJ1-1; no firm D call. V lost 3 bases to trimming and J lost 2 bases, with 13 bases between them. This CDR3 spans 15 amino acids. The germline V gene has CDR1 MDHEN and CDR2 SYDVKM. The CDR3 region has the DNA TGTGCCAGCAGTTTTCCTCGCGGCAGCAACACTGAAGCTTTCTTT. This codes for CASSFPRGSNTEAFF.

The chain carries TRBV11-2 and TRBJ2-2, with D tentatively TRBD2 (6 bases). Germline assignment: CDR1 SGHAT and CDR2 FQNNGV. V dropped 5 bases and J dropped 6 bases, with 22 bases sitting between them. The CDR3 loop spans 17 amino acids. DNA for the CDR3: TGTGCCAGCAGCCTTTGGGACCGGGACTCTCCCTCCGGGGAGCTGTTTTTT. It is translated as CASSLWDRDSPSGELFF.

The V call is TRBV19, the J call TRBJ1-5; D call uncertain. The germline gives CDR1 LNHDA, CDR2 SQIVND (reference sequence). The CDR3 sequence is 15 residues long. V was clipped by 9 bases and J by 2 bases, with 17 bases between them. The DNA for the CDR3 is TGTGCCAGACAAGAGGAGGGCGGGGGCAATCAGCCCCAGCATTTT. As protein: CARQEEGGGNQPQHF.

This clone was seen only once. The CDR3 is CASSLAGDRNYEQYF. For the CDR3, the DNA is TGTGCCAGCAGCTTAGCGGGGGATAGAAACTACGAGCAGTACTTC. This chain uses TRBV7-6 with TRBJ2-7; D is possibly TRBD1 or TRBD2 (5 bases each). Germline CDR1 reads SGHVS; CDR2 reads FNYEAQ. This CDR3 comprises 15 residues. Trimming pared 0 bases from V and 3 bases from J, leaving 12 bases between.

The chain has TRBV7-3 and TRBJ2-5, with TRBD1 identical over 7 bases. CDR1 is SGHTA and CDR2 is FQGTGA in the germline V gene. The V and J ends lost 5 bases and 4 bases, in that order; junction bases with no gene match: 10. This CDR3 contains 15 residues. CDR3 residues: CASSLRGRVRETQYF. CDR3 DNA: TGTGCCAGCAGCCTAAGGGGGCGAGTGAGAGAGACCCAGTACTTC.

This sequence joins TRBV2 and TRBJ2-3; D not resolved. In germline, CDR1 is SNHLY, CDR2 FYNNEI. The CDR3 runs to 14 residues. V lost 3 bases and J lost 4, with 11 bases in between. As DNA, the CDR3 is TGTGCCAGCAGTGAGAGCAGGAGCGCAGATACGCAGTATTTT. Protein product: CASSESRSADTQYF. The whole variable domain, remainder taken from reference TRBV2 and TRBJ2-3, is EPEVTQTPSHQVTQMGQEVILRCVPISNHLYFYWYRQILGQKVEFLVSFYNNEISEKSEIFDDQFSVERPDGSNFTLKIRSTKLEDSAMYFCASSESRSADTQYFGPGTRLTVL.

The V and J genes are TRBV13 and TRBJ2-1; D perhaps matches TRBD2 (6 bases). This CDR3 spans 17 amino acids. Per germline, CDR1 PRHDT and CDR2 FYEKMQ (reference sequence). Trimming left V 0 bases short and J 2 bases short, with 14 bases between. The CDR3 bases are TGTGCCAGCAGCTTAGGACTCGCTAGCGAGACCTACAATGAGCAGTTCTTC. Translating it yields CASSLGLASETYNEQFF.